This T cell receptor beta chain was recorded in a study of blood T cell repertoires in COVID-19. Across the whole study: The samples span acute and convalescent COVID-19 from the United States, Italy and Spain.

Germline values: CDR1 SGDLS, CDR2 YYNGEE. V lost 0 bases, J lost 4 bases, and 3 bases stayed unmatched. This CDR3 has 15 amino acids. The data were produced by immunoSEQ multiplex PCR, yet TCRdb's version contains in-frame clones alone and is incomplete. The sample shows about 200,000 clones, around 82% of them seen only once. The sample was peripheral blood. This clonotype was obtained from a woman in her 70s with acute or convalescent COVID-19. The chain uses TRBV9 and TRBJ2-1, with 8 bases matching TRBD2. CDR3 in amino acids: CASSVGVAGYNEQFF. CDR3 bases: TGTGCCAGCAGCGTAGGAGTAGCGGGGTACAATGAGCAGTTCTTC.